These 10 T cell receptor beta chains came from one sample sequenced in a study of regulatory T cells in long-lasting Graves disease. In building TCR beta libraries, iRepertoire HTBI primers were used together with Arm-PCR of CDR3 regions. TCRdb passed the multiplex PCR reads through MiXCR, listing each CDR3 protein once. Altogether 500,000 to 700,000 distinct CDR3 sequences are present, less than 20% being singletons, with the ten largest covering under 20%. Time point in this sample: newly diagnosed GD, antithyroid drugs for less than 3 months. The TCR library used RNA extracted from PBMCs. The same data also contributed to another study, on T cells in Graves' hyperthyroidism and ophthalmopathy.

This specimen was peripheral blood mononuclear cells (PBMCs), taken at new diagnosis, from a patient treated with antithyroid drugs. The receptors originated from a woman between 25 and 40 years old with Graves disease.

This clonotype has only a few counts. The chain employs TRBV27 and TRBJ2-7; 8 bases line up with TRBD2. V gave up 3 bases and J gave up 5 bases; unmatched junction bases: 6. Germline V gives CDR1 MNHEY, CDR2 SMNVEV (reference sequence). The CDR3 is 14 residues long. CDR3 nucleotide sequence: TGTGCCAGCAGTTTTGGGACTAGTCCCCACGAGCAGTACTTC. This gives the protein CASSFGTSPHEQYF.

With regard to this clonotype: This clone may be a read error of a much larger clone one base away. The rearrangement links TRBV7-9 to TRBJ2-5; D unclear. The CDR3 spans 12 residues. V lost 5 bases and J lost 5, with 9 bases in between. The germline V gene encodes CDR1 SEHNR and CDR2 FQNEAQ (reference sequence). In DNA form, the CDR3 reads TGTGCCAGCAGCCCAACCTTCGAGACCCAGTACTTC. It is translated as CASSPTFETQYF.

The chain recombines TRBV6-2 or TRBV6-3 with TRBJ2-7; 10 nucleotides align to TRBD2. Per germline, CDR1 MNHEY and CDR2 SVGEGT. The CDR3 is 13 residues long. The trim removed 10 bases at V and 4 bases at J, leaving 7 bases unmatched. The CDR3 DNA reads TGTGCCATCGGAATACTAGCGGGATACGAGCAGTACTTC. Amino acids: CAIGILAGYEQYF.

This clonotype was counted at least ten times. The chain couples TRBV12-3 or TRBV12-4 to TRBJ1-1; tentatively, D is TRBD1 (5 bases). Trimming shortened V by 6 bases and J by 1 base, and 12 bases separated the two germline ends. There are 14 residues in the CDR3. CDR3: CASSQQTGNTEAFF. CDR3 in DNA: TGTGCCAGCAGCCAGCAAACAGGGAACACTGAAGCTTTCTTT.

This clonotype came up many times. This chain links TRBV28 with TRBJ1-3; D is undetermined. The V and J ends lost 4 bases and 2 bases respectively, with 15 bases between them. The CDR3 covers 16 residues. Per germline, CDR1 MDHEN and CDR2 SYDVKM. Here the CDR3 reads CASSSSIGSPGNTIYF. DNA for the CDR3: TGTGCCAGCAGTTCCTCCATTGGAAGCCCTGGAAACACCATATATTTT. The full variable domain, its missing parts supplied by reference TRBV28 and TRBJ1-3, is DVKVTQSSRYLVKRTGEKVFLECVQDMDHENMFWYRQDPGLGLRLIYFSYDVKMKEKGDIPEGYSVSREKKERFSLILESASTNQTSMYLCASSSSIGSPGNTIYFGEGSWLTVV.

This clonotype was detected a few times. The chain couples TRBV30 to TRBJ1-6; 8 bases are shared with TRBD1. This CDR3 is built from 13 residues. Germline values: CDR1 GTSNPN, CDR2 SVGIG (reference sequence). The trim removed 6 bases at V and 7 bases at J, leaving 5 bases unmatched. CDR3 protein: CACQQGVNSPLHF. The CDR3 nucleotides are TGTGCCTGCCAACAGGGGGTAAATTCACCCCTCCACTTT.

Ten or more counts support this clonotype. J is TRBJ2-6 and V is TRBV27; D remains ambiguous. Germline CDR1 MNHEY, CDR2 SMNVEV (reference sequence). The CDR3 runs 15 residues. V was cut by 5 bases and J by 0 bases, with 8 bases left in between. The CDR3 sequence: CASSTRTSGANVLTF. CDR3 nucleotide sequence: TGTGCCAGCAGTACAAGGACCTCTGGGGCCAACGTCCTGACTTTC.

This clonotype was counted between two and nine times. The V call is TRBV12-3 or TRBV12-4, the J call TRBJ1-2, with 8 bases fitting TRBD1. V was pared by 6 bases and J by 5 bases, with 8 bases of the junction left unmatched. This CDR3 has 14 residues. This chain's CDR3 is CASRRPGGPYGYTF. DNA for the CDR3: TGTGCCAGCAGGCGTCCAGGGGGCCCTTATGGCTACACCTTC.

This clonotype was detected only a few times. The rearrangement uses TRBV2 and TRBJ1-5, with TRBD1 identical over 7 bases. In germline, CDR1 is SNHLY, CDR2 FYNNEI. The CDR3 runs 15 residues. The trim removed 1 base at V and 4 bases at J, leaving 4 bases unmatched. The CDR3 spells CASSEGAGGNQPQHF. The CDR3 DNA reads TGTGCCAGCAGTGAAGGGGCAGGGGGTAATCAGCCCCAGCATTTT.

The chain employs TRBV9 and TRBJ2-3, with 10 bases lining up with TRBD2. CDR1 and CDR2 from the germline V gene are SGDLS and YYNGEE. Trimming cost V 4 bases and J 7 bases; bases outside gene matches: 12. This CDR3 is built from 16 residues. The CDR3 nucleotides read TGTGCCAGCAGCACCCGGACTAGCGGCCGGGAGTATACGCAGTATTTT. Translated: CASSTRTSGREYTQYF.